Listed below are T cell receptor beta chains from one sample, sequenced in a study of T cells in tuberculosis. Profiling relied on immunoSEQ multiplex PCR, and the TCRdb table lists in-frame clones only, not all of them. Found here are 30,000 to 40,000 clones, approximately 96% of them singletons; the top ten hold approximately 6.3%. Sequences were obtained from PBMCs. The receptors stem from a donor between 5 and 29 years old with latent tuberculosis or without tuberculosis infection. Both conserved end residues are part of each CDR3. A D gene is named only where the DNA matches it firmly. Clone size appears in some rows only: once, few, many, or a class for an expanded clone.

abundance: NA
j_gene: TRBJ1-2
d_gene: NA
v_gene: TRBV9
CDR3nt: TGTGCCAGCAGCGTAGATGGTACAGGCACATTTTTGGGCTACACCTTC
CDR3aa: CASSVDGTGTFLGYTF

abundance: NA
j_gene: TRBJ1-1
d_gene: TRBD1
v_gene: TRBV6-5
CDR3nt: TGTGCCAGCAGTTACGGGCAGGGGGTTACTGAAGCTTTCTTT
CDR3aa: CASSYGQGVTEAFF

abundance: NA
j_gene: TRBJ2-7
d_gene: NA
v_gene: TRBV5-4
CDR3nt: TGTGCCAGTAGCACCCCCACCGAACCCCGGATCCCTAGAGGTTCCTACGAGCAGTACTTC
CDR3aa: CASSTPTEPRIPRGSYEQYF

abundance: NA
j_gene: TRBJ2-1
d_gene: TRBD2
v_gene: TRBV30
CDR3nt: TGTGCCTGGAGTGTCGGCGCGGGGGGGGAAGATGAGCAGTTCTTC
CDR3aa: CAWSVGAGGEDEQFF

abundance: NA
j_gene: TRBJ2-7
d_gene: TRBD1
v_gene: TRBV6-5
CDR3nt: TGTGCCAGCAGTTACTCGACAGGGAGCTCCTACGAGCAGTACTTC
CDR3aa: CASSYSTGSSYEQYF

abundance: NA
j_gene: TRBJ2-7
d_gene: NA
v_gene: TRBV6-1
CDR3nt: TGTGCCAGCAGTGGACCAACCCGGAGCTCCTACGAGCAGTACTTC
CDR3aa: CASSGPTRSSYEQYF

abundance: NA
j_gene: TRBJ2-5
d_gene: NA
v_gene: TRBV7-9
CDR3nt: TGTGCCAGCAGCTTAGGCAGGCAAATTCAAGAGACCCAGTACTTC
CDR3aa: CASSLGRQIQETQYF

abundance: NA
j_gene: TRBJ2-7
d_gene: NA
v_gene: TRBV9
CDR3nt: TGTGCCAGCAGCGTAGGGGACACCTACGAGCAGTACTTC
CDR3aa: CASSVGDTYEQYF

abundance: NA
j_gene: TRBJ1-5
d_gene: TRBD1
v_gene: TRBV30
CDR3nt: TGTGCCTGGTCGACAGGGGCGGGAAATCAGCCCCAGCATTTT
CDR3aa: CAWSTGAGNQPQHF

abundance: NA
j_gene: TRBJ2-1
d_gene: TRBD2
v_gene: TRBV28
CDR3nt: TGTGCCAGCAGTTTTAGCGGGCGTGCCTCCTACAATGAGCAGTTCTTC
CDR3aa: CASSFSGRASYNEQFF

abundance: NA
j_gene: TRBJ1-4
d_gene: NA
v_gene: TRBV20-1
CDR3nt: TGCAGTGCCGCGAATGAAAAACTGTTTTTT
CDR3aa: CSAANEKLFF

abundance: NA
j_gene: TRBJ2-5
d_gene: TRBD1
v_gene: TRBV5-1
CDR3nt: TGCGCCAGCAGCCCCTGGACAGGGACAAGAAGAGAGACCCAGTACTTC
CDR3aa: CASSPWTGTRRETQYF

abundance: NA
j_gene: TRBJ1-1
d_gene: NA
v_gene: TRBV5-6
CDR3nt: TGTGCCAGCAGCTTGGCGCTCAGGGGTACTGAAGCTTTCTTT
CDR3aa: CASSLALRGTEAFF

abundance: NA
j_gene: TRBJ1-1
d_gene: NA
v_gene: TRBV7-2
CDR3nt: TGTGCCAGCAGCTTAGCGGAGGCAGGTCCTCACACTGAAGCTTTCTTT
CDR3aa: CASSLAEAGPHTEAFF

abundance: NA
j_gene: TRBJ2-1
d_gene: TRBD2
v_gene: TRBV2
CDR3nt: TGTGCCAGCAGTGTTCTTTTAGCGGGGGGGCCTGTGGATGAGCAGTTCTTC
CDR3aa: CASSVLLAGGPVDEQFF

abundance: NA
j_gene: TRBJ1-2
d_gene: NA
v_gene: TRBV15
CDR3nt: TGTGCCACCAGCAGAGATTATCGGGGCGGGGGCTATGGCTACACCTTC
CDR3aa: CATSRDYRGGGYGYTF

abundance: NA
j_gene: TRBJ1-2
d_gene: TRBD1
v_gene: TRBV5-8
CDR3nt: TGTGCCAGCAGCGTCACTAACAGGGGAGGTCATGGCTACACCTTC
CDR3aa: CASSVTNRGGHGYTF

abundance: once
j_gene: TRBJ2-1
d_gene: NA
v_gene: TRBV6-5
CDR3nt: TGTGCCAGCAGCCCCCGAGGCAGCAATGAGCAGTTCTTC
CDR3aa: CASSPRGSNEQFF

abundance: NA
j_gene: TRBJ1-1
d_gene: NA
v_gene: TRBV30
CDR3nt: TGTGCCTGGAGGCTCGGACTGCACACTGAAGCTTTCTTT
CDR3aa: CAWRLGLHTEAFF

abundance: NA
j_gene: TRBJ2-1
d_gene: NA
v_gene: TRBV9
CDR3nt: TGTGCCAGCAGCGTAGAAGGGAGCTACAATGAGCAGTTCTTC
CDR3aa: CASSVEGSYNEQFF

abundance: NA
j_gene: TRBJ1-3
d_gene: NA
v_gene: TRBV28
CDR3nt: TGTGCCAGCAGCACCCCAGGGGACGGTGGAAACACCATATATTTT
CDR3aa: CASSTPGDGGNTIYF

abundance: once
j_gene: TRBJ2-7
d_gene: TRBD1
v_gene: TRBV6-1
CDR3nt: TGTGCCAGCAGTGCCCGGACAGGGAGTTCCTACGAGCAGTACTTC
CDR3aa: CASSARTGSSYEQYF

abundance: NA
j_gene: TRBJ2-1
d_gene: TRBD2
v_gene: TRBV5-5
CDR3nt: TGTGCCAGCAGCGGAGGACTAGCGGGCAGGGACAATGAGCAGTTCTTC
CDR3aa: CASSGGLAGRDNEQFF

abundance: NA
j_gene: TRBJ1-1
d_gene: NA
v_gene: TRBV7-3
CDR3nt: TGTGCCAGCAGCTTAAACAGGGAAACTGAAGCTTTCTTT
CDR3aa: CASSLNRETEAFF

abundance: once
j_gene: TRBJ2-5
d_gene: NA
v_gene: TRBV13
CDR3nt: TGTGCCAGCAGCACCCAATCGGGATCTCAGGGGAAAGGCCAAGAGACCCAGTACTTC
CDR3aa: CASSTQSGSQGKGQETQYF

abundance: NA
j_gene: TRBJ1-5
d_gene: NA
v_gene: TRBV10-3
CDR3nt: TGTGCCATCAGTGCGCAGGGGAGCCCCAATCAGCCCCAGCATTTT
CDR3aa: CAISAQGSPNQPQHF

abundance: NA
j_gene: TRBJ2-3
d_gene: NA
v_gene: TRBV20-1
CDR3nt: TGCAGTGCTGGCCGCACAGATACGCAGTATTTT
CDR3aa: CSAGRTDTQYF

abundance: once
j_gene: TRBJ1-1
d_gene: NA
v_gene: TRBV10-1
CDR3nt: TGCGCCAGCAGGGCTCAAGGGAGCACTGAAGCTTTCTTT
CDR3aa: CASRAQGSTEAFF

abundance: NA
j_gene: TRBJ1-1
d_gene: TRBD1
v_gene: TRBV6-6
CDR3nt: TGTGCCAGCAGCCTCGACAGGGGCACTGAAGCTTTCTTT
CDR3aa: CASSLDRGTEAFF

abundance: NA
j_gene: TRBJ1-1
d_gene: TRBD1
v_gene: TRBV7-3
CDR3nt: TGTGCCAGCAGCCTCCTCCCCGGGACAGGGCCTACTGAAGCTTTCTTT
CDR3aa: CASSLLPGTGPTEAFF

abundance: NA
j_gene: TRBJ1-1
d_gene: TRBD1
v_gene: TRBV4-1
CDR3nt: TGCGCCAGCAGCCAAGTCTGGGGACAGGGGCGAATGAACACTGAAGCTTTCTTT
CDR3aa: CASSQVWGQGRMNTEAFF